The 4 T cell receptor beta chains reported below all come from one sample, sequenced in a study of OX40 agonist ivuxolimab in advanced cancers. TCRdb's copy holds only in-frame clones and misses some; the assay was immunoSEQ multiplex PCR. The sample lists around 27,000 clones, under 80% seen once, with approximately 15% in the top ten. Sample: CD4+ or CD8+ T cells sorted from blood, taken in a trial of the OX40 agonist ivuxolimab. The source of these receptors is an adult with an advanced solid tumor such as melanoma, head and neck, liver or kidney cancer.

This clone was counted a single time. The chain carries TRBV5-1 and TRBJ2-7; D is unresolved. The ends were cut back, 7 bases at V and 7 bases at J, with 18 bases in the middle. CDR1 and CDR2 from the germline V gene are SGHRS and YFSETQ. The CDR3 has 13 amino acids. The CDR3 region is CASGVTDRVEQYF. The DNA for the CDR3 is TGCGCCAGCGGGGTTACAGATAGGGTTGAGCAGTACTTC.

A single count supports this clone. The chain carries TRBV7-2 and TRBJ2-5; 15 bases are shared with TRBD2. J lost 2 bases, V lost 4 bases, and 11 bases had no gene match. The germline V gene has CDR1 SGHTA and CDR2 FQGNSA. The CDR3 is 19 residues long. DNA of the CDR3: TGTGCCAGCAGCTCCCAAGGACTAGCGGGGGGGTTGGGGCAAGAGACCCAGTACTTC. Protein: CASSSQGLAGGLGQETQYF.

The chain links TRBV4-3 to TRBJ1-1; possible D gene TRBD1, 5 bases. CDR3 length: 14 residues. V lost 3 bases and J 1 base, leaving 9 bases between the germline ends. Per the germline V gene, CDR1 is LGHNA and CDR2 is YSLEER. This CDR3 reads CASSQMTENTEAFF. CDR3 nucleotides: TGCGCCAGCAGCCAGATGACAGAGAACACTGAAGCTTTCTTT.

In this sample, this clone turned up a few times. V and J are TRBV4-3 and TRBJ1-2, with D possibly matching TRBD1 (6 bases). The germline CDR1 and CDR2 sequences are LGHNA and YSLEER. Trimming removed 1 base from V and 4 bases from J, with 16 bases in between. This CDR3 has 16 residues. CDR3 sequence (DNA): TGCGCCAGCAGCCAAGTCCACCCGGACAGCCTCTATGGCTACACCTTC. As protein: CASSQVHPDSLYGYTF.